This T cell receptor beta chain was documented in a study of regulatory T cells in long-lasting Graves disease. This clonotype was counted at least ten times. According to the study, TCR beta libraries were built with iRepertoire HTBI primers and CDR3-region Arm-PCR. One entry per CDR3 protein results from TCRdb running MiXCR on the multiplex PCR reads. Among approximately 350,000 distinct CDR3 sequences listed, around 23% were seen once. The time point here: persistent/refractory GD, antithyroid drugs over 5 years with positive TRAb. PBMCs were the source of the RNA used for TCR sequencing. This receptor was identified in a woman aged 40 to 55 with Graves disease. The sequenced sample was peripheral blood mononuclear cells (PBMCs), obtained when the disease was refractory, from a patient treated with antithyroid drugs.

The CDR3 protein is CASSYSVYYGYTF. CDR3 DNA sequence: TGTGCCAGCAGTTACTCAGTCTACTATGGCTACACCTTC. The genes are TRBV6-5 and TRBJ1-2; D ambiguous. Trimming took off 0 bases at V and 3 bases at J, with 5 bases between the two ends. Germline values: CDR1 MNHEY, CDR2 SVGAGI. The CDR3 covers 13 residues.